In this sample, the clone carrying this TCR beta chain turned up a few times. Antigen: not known. TCRdb reprocessed the PCR reads with MiXCR, giving one entry per CDR3 protein. Of more than 450,000 distinct CDR3 sequences listed, approximately 25% are singletons. The data are from a study of molecular identifiers for immune sequencing clone quantification. Study details: Sequencing covered four of five parts into which replicate RNA from about 20,000 or 100,000 naive CD8 cells was split.

Study results and caveats: With a barcode shared among identical TCR molecules, highly expanded clone sizes could be underestimated.

V dropped 6 bases and J dropped 3 bases, with 15 bases sitting between them. The CDR3 has 15 residues. Germline V CDR1 and CDR2: MNHEY, SVGAGI. Sequencing libraries of naive CD8 cells derived from approximately 20,000 to 1,000,000 sorted cells with 10%, 30% or 50% RNA. Researchers sorted naive CD8 T cells as cells that were CD8+CD4-CCR7+CD45RA+. The V and J genes are TRBV6-5 and TRBJ1-5; no clear D gene. Sequencing used naive CD8+ T cells from blood, with Jurkat cell RNA spiked in. The subset here: FACS-sorted CD8+CD4-CCR7+CD45RA+ naive T cells. This TCR came from a human donor in good health. Some libraries in this study had Jurkat cell RNA spiked in. CDR3 nucleotides: TGTGCCAGCAGGGTCAGCGGCGGCTACAATCAGCCCCAGCATTTT. Protein product: CASRVSGGYNQPQHF.